This passage covers 19 T cell receptor beta chains from one sample sequenced in a study of blood T cell repertoires in COVID-19. Libraries were prepared by immunoSEQ multiplex PCR; TCRdb keeps only in-frame clonotypes and omits some of them. The table lists 150,000 to 200,000 clones, approximately 93% of them singletons. Material for sequencing was peripheral blood. These receptors were obtained from a woman in her sixties or seventies with COVID-19, enrolled during active disease.

The chain is built from TRBV10-3 and TRBJ1-1; D possibly corresponds to TRBD1 (5 bases). Germline loops: CDR1 ENHRY, CDR2 SYGVKD. Deletions cut 8 bases from V and 0 bases from J, with 19 bases between. The CDR3 length is 16 residues. The CDR3: CAIRNLEDNMNTEAFF. The CDR3 coding sequence is TGTGCCATCCGAAACCTTGAGGACAACATGAACACTGAAGCTTTCTTT.

This chain uses TRBV6-2 or TRBV6-3 with TRBJ1-2; maybe TRBD1 (5 bases). CDR1 MNHEY and CDR2 SVGEGT come from the germline V gene. CDR3 length: 17 residues. Trimming took off 1 base at V and 4 bases at J, with 19 bases between the two ends. CDR3 sequence reads: CASSYLERSGISYGYTF. CDR3 nucleotide sequence: TGTGCCAGCAGTTACTTGGAACGATCAGGGATAAGCTATGGCTACACCTTC.

V usage is TRBV6-1 and J usage is TRBJ1-5, with 7 nucleotides matching TRBD1. The V gene end was trimmed by 2 bases and the J gene end by 3 bases; junction bases not matched to a gene: 4. CDR1 MNHNS and CDR2 SASEGT come from the germline V gene. CDR3 length: 15 amino acids. The CDR3 protein is CASSESGQHNQPQHF. CDR3 bases: TGTGCCAGCAGTGAATCGGGACAGCACAATCAGCCCCAGCATTTT.

V gene TRBV4-1 combines with J gene TRBJ1-5, with D unclear. CDR1 is MGHRA and CDR2 is YSYEKL in the germline V gene. The CDR3 contains 14 residues. Trimming left V 2 bases short and J 6 bases short, with 11 bases between. DNA of the CDR3: TGCGCCAGCAGCCAACGACATTTGAGTCAGCCCCAGCATTTT. Translated, it gives CASSQRHLSQPQHF.

This clone was counted once. The genes are TRBV18 and TRBJ1-2; possibly TRBD1 for D (5 bases). The CDR3 contains 15 residues. Trimming stripped 0 bases from V and 2 bases from J, with 10 bases between. The germline gives CDR1 KGHSH, CDR2 LQKENI. CDR3 region: CASSPPAGRNYGYTF. As DNA, the CDR3 is TGTGCCAGCTCACCACCTGCGGGGCGAAACTATGGCTACACCTTC.

This rearrangement joins TRBV9 to TRBJ2-5, with TRBD2 matching over 13 bases. Germline V gives CDR1 SGDLS, CDR2 YYNGEE. The J segment lost 5 bases and the V segment lost 3 bases, leaving 7 bases of the junction unmatched. The CDR3 totals 16 residues. CDR3 protein: CASSAGLAGDRETQYF. CDR3 bases: TGTGCCAGCAGCGCCGGACTAGCGGGGGACCGGGAGACCCAGTACTTC.

The V gene is TRBV18, the J gene TRBJ1-1; the match to TRBD1 covers 9 bases. The V and J ends lost 2 bases and 1 base, in that order; junction bases with no gene match: 8. The CDR3 covers 17 residues. The germline V gene has CDR1 KGHSH and CDR2 LQKENI. The CDR3 region has the DNA TGTGCCAGCTCACCAGCGACGGACAGGGGACCGAACACTGAAGCTTTCTTT. Translating it yields CASSPATDRGPNTEAFF.

The chain couples TRBV6-1 to TRBJ1-5; 11 bases are shared with TRBD1. V lost 4 bases, J lost 1 base, and 6 bases stayed unmatched. Germline CDR1 and CDR2: MNHNS and SASEGT. The length of the CDR3 is 17 residues. CDR3 DNA sequence: TGTGCCAGCAGTGCCACTGGGACAGGGGGAAGCAATCAGCCCCAGCATTTT. Residues: CASSATGTGGSNQPQHF.

The chain combines TRBV12-3 or TRBV12-4 with TRBJ1-1; no clear D gene. This CDR3 spans 13 amino acids. The V gene lost 1 base and the J gene lost 11 bases, with 14 bases spanning the gap. CDR3 in DNA: TGTGCCAGCAGTTTAGTAGGGAGAGGCGAGGCTTTCTTT. This codes for CASSLVGRGEAFF.

This clone was recorded only once. J is TRBJ1-1 and V is TRBV10-3, with a tentative D call TRBD1 (5 bases). V lost 7 bases to trimming and J lost 4 bases, with 16 bases between them. This CDR3 spans 14 amino acids. CDR1 ENHRY and CDR2 SYGVKD come from the germline V gene. The CDR3 here is CAITAQAGGTEAFF. As DNA, the CDR3 is TGTGCCATCACCGCCCAGGCCGGGGGCACTGAAGCTTTCTTT.

This chain links TRBV18 with TRBJ2-1, with D possibly matching TRBD2 (5 bases). This CDR3 is built from 17 residues. Trimming stripped 3 bases from V and 0 bases from J, with 15 bases between. The germline CDR1 and CDR2 sequences are KGHSH and LQKENI. The CDR3 nucleotides read TGTGCCAGCTCACCTGGGAGAGTTCGGAGCTCCTACAATGAGCAGTTCTTC. Protein: CASSPGRVRSSYNEQFF. Full variable domain (outside the CDR3, taken from reference TRBV18 and TRBJ2-1): NAGVMQNPRHLVRRRGQEARLRCSPMKGHSHVYWYRQLPEEGLKFMVYLQKENIIDESGMPKERFSAEFPKEGPSILRIQQVVRGDSAAYFCASSPGRVRSSYNEQFFGPGTRLTVL.

The table lists this clone with a few counts. The chain joins TRBV7-8 to TRBJ1-4; 7 bases match TRBD1. Germline values: CDR1 SGHVS, CDR2 FQNEAQ. This CDR3 spans 15 amino acids. The V segment lost 4 bases and the J segment 7 bases; nucleotides outside the gene matches: 9. This CDR3 reads CASSYSGTVGEKLFF. CDR3 coding DNA: TGTGCCAGCAGCTACTCCGGGACAGTGGGTGAAAAACTGTTTTTT.

This sequence joins TRBV15 and TRBJ1-5, with 7 nucleotides matching TRBD1. The CDR3 loop spans 16 amino acids. The V and J ends lost 5 bases and 4 bases, in that order; junction bases with no gene match: 11. In germline, CDR1 is LNHNV, CDR2 YYDKDF (reference sequence). This chain's CDR3 is CATSGMGRGANQPQHF. For the CDR3, the DNA is TGTGCCACCAGCGGTATGGGCAGGGGGGCAAATCAGCCCCAGCATTTT. Full variable domain (rest looked up from reference TRBV15 and TRBJ1-5): DAMVIQNPRYQVTQFGKPVTLSCSQTLNHNVMYWYQQKSSQAPKLLFHYYDKDFNNEADTPDNFQSRRPNTSFCFLDIRSPGLGDTAMYLCATSGMGRGANQPQHFGDGTRLSIL.

The chain is built from TRBV24-1 and TRBJ2-1, with 9 positions matching TRBD2. V was pared by 3 bases and J by 9 bases, with 14 bases of the junction left unmatched. The CDR3 contains 17 residues. Germline CDR1 is KGHDR and CDR2 is SFDVKD. Here the CDR3 DNA reads TGTGCCACCAGTGATCCCGGTGGGGCGGGGGGGCCGTCTGAGCAGTTCTTC. It codes for CATSDPGGAGGPSEQFF.

This chain uses TRBV19 with TRBJ1-1, with D maybe TRBD1 (6 bases). The CDR3 contains 13 residues. Per germline, CDR1 LNHDA and CDR2 SQIVND (reference sequence). V was clipped by 11 bases and J by 1 base, with 14 bases between them. As DNA, the CDR3 is TGTGCCGGTTCACAGGGACCGAACACTGAAGCTTTCTTT. This translates into CAGSQGPNTEAFF.

V is TRBV25-1 and J is TRBJ1-1; D call uncertain. The germline CDR1 and CDR2 sequences are MGHDK and SYGVNS. The CDR3 is made up of 15 amino acids. The V and J ends lost 8 bases and 2 bases respectively, with 18 bases between them. Here the CDR3 reads CASGEVYTVNTEAFF. Here the CDR3 DNA reads TGTGCCAGCGGGGAGGTTTACACCGTTAACACTGAAGCTTTCTTT.

V and J are TRBV19 and TRBJ1-6; 7 bases map to TRBD1. Germline CDR1 LNHDA, CDR2 SQIVND (reference sequence). This CDR3 is built from 15 residues. Trimming removed 4 bases from V and 9 bases from J; junction bases left unmatched: 9. CDR3 sequence reads: CASSSGTDLSSPLHF. The CDR3 region has the DNA TGTGCCAGTAGTAGCGGGACAGACCTATCTTCACCCCTCCACTTT.

In nucleotides, the CDR3 is TGTGCCATCAGCCCCCAGGGTAACTATGGCTACACCTTC. As protein: CAISPQGNYGYTF. This chain uses TRBV10-3 with TRBJ1-2; D possibly corresponds to TRBD1 (5 bases). With 6 bases removed from V and 1 base from J, the gap between germline ends came to 9 bases. Germline lookup yields CDR1 ENHRY and CDR2 SYGVKD. CDR3 length equals 13 residues.

The J gene is TRBJ1-1, the V gene TRBV19; D unresolved. In germline, CDR1 is LNHDA, CDR2 SQIVND (reference sequence). V was trimmed by 8 bases and J by 4 bases, leaving 23 bases between them. The CDR3 covers 16 residues. In nucleotides, the CDR3 is TGTGCCAGTGCAATAGCTGGTGGGAGGGTAGGCACTGAAGCTTTCTTT. Encoded protein: CASAIAGGRVGTEAFF.